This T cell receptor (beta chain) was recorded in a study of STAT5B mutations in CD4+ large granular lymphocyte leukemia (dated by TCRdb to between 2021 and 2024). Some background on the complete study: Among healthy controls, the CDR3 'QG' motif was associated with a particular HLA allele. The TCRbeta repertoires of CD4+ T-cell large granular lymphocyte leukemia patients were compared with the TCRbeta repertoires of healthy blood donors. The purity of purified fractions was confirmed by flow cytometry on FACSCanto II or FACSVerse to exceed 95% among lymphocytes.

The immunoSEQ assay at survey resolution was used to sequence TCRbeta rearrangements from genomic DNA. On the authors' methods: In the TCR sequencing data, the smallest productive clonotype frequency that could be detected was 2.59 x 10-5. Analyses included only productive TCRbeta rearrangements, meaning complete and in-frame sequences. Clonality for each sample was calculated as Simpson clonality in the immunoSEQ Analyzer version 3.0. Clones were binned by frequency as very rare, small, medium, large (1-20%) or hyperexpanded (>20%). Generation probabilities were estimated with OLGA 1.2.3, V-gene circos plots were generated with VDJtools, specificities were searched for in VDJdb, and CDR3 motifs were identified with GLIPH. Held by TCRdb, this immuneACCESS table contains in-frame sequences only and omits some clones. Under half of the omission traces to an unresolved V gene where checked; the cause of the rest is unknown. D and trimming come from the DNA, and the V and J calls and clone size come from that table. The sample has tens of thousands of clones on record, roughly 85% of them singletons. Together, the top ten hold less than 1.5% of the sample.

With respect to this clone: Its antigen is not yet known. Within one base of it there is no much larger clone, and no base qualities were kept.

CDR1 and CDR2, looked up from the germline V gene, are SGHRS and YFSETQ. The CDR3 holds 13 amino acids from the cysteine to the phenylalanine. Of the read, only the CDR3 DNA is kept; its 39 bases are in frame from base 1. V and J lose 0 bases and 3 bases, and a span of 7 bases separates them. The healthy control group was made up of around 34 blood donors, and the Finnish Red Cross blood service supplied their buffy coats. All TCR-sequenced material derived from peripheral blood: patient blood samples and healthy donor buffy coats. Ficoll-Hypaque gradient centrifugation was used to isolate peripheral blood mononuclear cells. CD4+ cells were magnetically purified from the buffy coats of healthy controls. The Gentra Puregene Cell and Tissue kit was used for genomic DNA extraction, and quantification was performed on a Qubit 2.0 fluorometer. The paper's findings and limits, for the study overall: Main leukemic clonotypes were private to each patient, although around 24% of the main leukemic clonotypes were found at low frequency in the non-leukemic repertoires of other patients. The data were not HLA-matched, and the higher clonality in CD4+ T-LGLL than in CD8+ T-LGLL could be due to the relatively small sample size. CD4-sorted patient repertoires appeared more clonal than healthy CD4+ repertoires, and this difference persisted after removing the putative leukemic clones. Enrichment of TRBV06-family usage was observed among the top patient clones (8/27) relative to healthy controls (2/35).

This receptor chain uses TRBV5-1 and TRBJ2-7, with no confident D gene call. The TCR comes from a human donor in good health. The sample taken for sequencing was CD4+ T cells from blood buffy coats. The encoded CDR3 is CASSLELRYEQYF. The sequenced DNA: TGCGCCAGCAGCTTGGAGTTACGCTACGAGCAGTACTTC.